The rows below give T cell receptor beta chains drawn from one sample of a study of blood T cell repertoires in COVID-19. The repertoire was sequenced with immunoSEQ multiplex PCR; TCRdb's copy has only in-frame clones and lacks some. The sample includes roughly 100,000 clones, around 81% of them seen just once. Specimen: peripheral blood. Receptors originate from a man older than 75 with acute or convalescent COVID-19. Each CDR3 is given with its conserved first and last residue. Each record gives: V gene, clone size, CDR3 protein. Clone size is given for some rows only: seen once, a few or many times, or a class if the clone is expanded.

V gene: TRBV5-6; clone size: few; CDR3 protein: CASSSIYTGNYGYTF
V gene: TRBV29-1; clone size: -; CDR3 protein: CSVFQGPGANVLTF
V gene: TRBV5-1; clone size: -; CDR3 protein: CASRQSGQVTDTQYF
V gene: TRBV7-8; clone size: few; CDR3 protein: CASSSPKGTFEAFF
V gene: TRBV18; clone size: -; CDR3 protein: CASSPTGTRSNQPQHF
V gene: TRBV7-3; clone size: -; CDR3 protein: CASSLARTSGRDLFF
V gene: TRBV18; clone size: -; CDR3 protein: CASSLGTAATNEKLFF
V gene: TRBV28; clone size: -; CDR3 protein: CASGRQGATNEKLFF
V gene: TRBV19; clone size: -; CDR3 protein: CASSAEKLGKNIQYF
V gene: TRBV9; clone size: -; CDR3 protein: CASSVASGLNTGELFF
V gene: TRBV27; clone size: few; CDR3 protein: CASTHPDRRNEAFF
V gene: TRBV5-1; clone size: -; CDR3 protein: CASRKDRGDSPLHF
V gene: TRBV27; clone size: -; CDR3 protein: CASSLRGSGVTKGYNEQFF
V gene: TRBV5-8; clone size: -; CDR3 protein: CASSLGGYEQYF
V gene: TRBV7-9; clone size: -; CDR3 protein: CASSLQVNTEAFF